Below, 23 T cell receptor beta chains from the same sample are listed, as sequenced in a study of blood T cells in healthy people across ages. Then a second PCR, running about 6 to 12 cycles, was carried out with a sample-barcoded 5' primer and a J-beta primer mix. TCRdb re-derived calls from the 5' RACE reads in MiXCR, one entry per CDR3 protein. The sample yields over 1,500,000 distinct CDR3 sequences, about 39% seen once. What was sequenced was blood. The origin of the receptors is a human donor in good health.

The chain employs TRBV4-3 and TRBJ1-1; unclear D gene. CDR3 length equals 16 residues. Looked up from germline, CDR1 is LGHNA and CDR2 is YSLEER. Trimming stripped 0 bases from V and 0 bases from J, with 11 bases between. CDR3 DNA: TGCGCCAGCAGCCAAGAAGTCCCAGGTCTGAACACTGAAGCTTTCTTT. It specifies CASSQEVPGLNTEAFF.

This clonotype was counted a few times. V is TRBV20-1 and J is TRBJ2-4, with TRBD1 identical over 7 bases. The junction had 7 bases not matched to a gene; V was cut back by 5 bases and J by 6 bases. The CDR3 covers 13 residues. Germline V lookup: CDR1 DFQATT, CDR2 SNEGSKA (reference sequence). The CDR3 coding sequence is TGCAGTGCTTACTCGGGACAGATAAACATTCAGTACTTC. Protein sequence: CSAYSGQINIQYF.

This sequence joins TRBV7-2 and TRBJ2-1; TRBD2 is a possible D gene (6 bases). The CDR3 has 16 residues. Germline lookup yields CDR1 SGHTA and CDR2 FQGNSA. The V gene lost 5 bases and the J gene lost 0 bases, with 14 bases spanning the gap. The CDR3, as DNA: TGTGCCAGCAGCCCCGCGTCCGGGAGCTCCTACAATGAGCAGTTCTTC. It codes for CASSPASGSSYNEQFF.

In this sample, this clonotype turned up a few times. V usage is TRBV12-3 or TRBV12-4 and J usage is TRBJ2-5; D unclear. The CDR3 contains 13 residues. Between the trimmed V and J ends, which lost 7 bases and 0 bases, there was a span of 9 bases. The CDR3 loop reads CASTPRNQETQYF. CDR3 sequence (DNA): TGTGCCAGCACCCCCCGAAACCAAGAGACCCAGTACTTC.

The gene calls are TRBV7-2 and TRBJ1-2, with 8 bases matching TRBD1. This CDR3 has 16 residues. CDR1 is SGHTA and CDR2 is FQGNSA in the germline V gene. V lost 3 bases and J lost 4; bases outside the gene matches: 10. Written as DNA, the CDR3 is TGTGCCAGCAGCTTCGGGACAGGTGGGGAAGGCTATGGCTACACCTTC. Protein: CASSFGTGGEGYGYTF.

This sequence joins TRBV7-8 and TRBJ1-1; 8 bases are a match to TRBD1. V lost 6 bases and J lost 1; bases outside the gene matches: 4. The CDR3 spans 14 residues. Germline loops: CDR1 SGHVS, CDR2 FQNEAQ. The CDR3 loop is CASRWTGTNTEAFF. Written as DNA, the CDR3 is TGTGCCAGCAGATGGACAGGGACGAACACTGAAGCTTTCTTT.

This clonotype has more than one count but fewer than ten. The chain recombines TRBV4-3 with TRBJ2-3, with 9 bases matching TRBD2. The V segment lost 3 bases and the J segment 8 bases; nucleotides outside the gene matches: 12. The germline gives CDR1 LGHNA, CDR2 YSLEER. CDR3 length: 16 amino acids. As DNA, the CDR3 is TGCGCCAGCAGCCACGACATAGGGGCGGGGGGGGTTACGCAGTATTTT. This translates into CASSHDIGAGGVTQYF.

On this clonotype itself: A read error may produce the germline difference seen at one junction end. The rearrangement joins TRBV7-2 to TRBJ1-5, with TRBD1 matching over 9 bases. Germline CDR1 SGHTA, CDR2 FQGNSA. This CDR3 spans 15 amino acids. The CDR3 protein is CAGSLGGQGYQPQHF. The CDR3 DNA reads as TGTGCCGGCAGCTTAGGCGGACAGGGGTATCAGCCCCAGCATTTT.

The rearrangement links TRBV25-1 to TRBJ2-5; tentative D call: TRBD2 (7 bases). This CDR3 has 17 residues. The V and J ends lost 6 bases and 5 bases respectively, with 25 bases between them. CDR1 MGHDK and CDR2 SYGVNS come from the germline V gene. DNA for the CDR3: TGTGCCAGCAGGGCCCTTCCGGGGGGCCCAGGGCAGGAGACCCAGTACTTC. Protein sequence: CASRALPGGPGQETQYF.

The CDR3 DNA sequence: TGTGCCAGCGGTCACGGACAGGGGGCCTACGAGCAGTACTTC. This translates into CASGHGQGAYEQYF. The chain employs TRBV27 and TRBJ2-7; 10 bases are shared with TRBD1. V was pared by 8 bases and J by 2 bases, with 6 bases of the junction left unmatched. Germline V CDR1 and CDR2: MNHEY, SMNVEV (reference sequence). CDR3 length: 14 amino acids.

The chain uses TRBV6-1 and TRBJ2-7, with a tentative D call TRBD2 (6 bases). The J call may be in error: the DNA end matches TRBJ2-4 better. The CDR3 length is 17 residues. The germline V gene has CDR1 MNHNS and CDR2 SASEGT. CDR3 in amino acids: CASSRGHGGGSKNIQYF. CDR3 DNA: TGTGCCAGCAGTCGAGGCCACGGTGGGGGGAGCAAAAACATTCAGTACTTC.

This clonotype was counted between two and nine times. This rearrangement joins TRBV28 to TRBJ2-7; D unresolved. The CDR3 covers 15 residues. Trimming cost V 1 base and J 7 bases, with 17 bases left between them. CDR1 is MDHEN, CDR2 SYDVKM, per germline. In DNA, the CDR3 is TGTGCCAGCAGTTTATATTCGTCGGTCGTAGAGGAGCAGTACTTC. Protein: CASSLYSSVVEEQYF.

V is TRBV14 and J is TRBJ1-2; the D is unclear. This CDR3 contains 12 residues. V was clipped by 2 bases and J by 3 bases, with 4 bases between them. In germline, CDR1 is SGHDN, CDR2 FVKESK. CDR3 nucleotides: TGTGCCAGCAGCCAACTCTACTATGGCTACACCTTC. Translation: CASSQLYYGYTF.

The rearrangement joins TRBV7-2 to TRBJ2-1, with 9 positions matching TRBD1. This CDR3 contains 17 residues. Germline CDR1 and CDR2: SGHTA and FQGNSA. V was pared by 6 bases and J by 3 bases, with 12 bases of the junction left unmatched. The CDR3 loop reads CASSNPAGQGFYNEQFF. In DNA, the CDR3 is TGTGCCAGCAGTAATCCGGCGGGACAGGGATTCTACAATGAGCAGTTCTTC. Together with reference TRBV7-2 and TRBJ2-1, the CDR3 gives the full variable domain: GAGVSQSPSNKVTEKGKDVELRCDPISGHTALYWYRQSLGQGLEFLIYFQGNSAPDKSGLPSDRFSAERTGGSVSTLTIQRTQQEDSAVYLCASSNPAGQGFYNEQFFGPGTRLTVL.

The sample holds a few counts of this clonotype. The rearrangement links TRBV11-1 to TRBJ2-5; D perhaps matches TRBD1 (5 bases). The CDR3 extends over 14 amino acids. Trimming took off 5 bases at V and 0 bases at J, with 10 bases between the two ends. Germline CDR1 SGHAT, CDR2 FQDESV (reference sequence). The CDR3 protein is CASSMTENQETQYF. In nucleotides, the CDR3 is TGTGCCAGCAGCATGACAGAAAACCAAGAGACCCAGTACTTC.

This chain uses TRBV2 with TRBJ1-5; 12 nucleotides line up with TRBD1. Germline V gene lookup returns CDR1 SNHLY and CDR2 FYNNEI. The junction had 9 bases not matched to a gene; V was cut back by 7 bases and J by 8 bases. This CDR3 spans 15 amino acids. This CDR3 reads CASNAGTGGGEPQHF. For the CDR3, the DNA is TGTGCCAGCAACGCCGGGACAGGGGGCGGAGAGCCCCAGCATTTT. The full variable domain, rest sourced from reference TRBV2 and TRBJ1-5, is EPEVTQTPSHQVTQMGQEVILRCVPISNHLYFYWYRQILGQKVEFLVSFYNNEISEKSEIFDDQFSVERPDGSNFTLKIRSTKLEDSAMYFCASNAGTGGGEPQHFGDGTRLSIL.

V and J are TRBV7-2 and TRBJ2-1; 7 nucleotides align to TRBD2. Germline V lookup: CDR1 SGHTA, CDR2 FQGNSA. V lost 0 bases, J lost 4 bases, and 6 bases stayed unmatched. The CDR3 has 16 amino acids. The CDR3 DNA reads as TGTGCCAGCAGCTTAGCGTCTTCTAGCGGATACAATGAGCAGTTCTTC. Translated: CASSLASSSGYNEQFF.

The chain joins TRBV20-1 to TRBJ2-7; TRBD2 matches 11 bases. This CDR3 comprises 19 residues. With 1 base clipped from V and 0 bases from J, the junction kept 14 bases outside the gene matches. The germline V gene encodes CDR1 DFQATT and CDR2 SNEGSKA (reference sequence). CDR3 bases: TGCAGTGCTAGAGCCGGGACTAGCGGAGGACCCCTAAACTCCTACGAGCAGTACTTC. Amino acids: CSARAGTSGGPLNSYEQYF.

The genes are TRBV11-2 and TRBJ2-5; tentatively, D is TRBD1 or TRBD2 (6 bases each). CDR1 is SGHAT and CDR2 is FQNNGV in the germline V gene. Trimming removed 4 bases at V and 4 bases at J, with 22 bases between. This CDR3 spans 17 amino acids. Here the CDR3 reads CASSSGATRRYSETQYF. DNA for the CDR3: TGTGCCAGCAGCTCAGGGGCGACTAGACGGTATTCAGAGACCCAGTACTTC.

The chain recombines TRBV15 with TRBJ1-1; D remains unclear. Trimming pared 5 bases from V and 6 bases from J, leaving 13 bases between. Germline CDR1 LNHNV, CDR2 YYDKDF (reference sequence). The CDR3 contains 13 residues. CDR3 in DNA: TGTGCCACCAGCCCTCGGACTGTTTCTGAAGCTTTCTTT. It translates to CATSPRTVSEAFF. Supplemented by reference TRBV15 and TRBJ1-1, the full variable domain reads DAMVIQNPRYQVTQFGKPVTLSCSQTLNHNVMYWYQQKSSQAPKLLFHYYDKDFNNEADTPDNFQSRRPNTSFCFLDIRSPGLGDTAMYLCATSPRTVSEAFFGQGTRLTVV.

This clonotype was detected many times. The CDR3 DNA is TGTGCCAGCAGCTTAGCTCTAGCGGGGGGGCTCAGGGCCTACAATGAGCAGTTCTTC. Amino acid sequence: CASSLALAGGLRAYNEQFF. The V and J genes are TRBV7-6 and TRBJ2-1; TRBD2 matches 12 bases. The CDR3 length is 19 residues. V shed 0 bases and J 2 bases; nucleotides not matched to a gene: 8. CDR1 and CDR2 (germline): SGHVS, FNYEAQ.

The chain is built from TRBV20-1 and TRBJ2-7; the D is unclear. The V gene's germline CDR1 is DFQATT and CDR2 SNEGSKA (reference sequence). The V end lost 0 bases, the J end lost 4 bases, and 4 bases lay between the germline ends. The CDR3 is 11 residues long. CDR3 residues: CSAREQYEQYF. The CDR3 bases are TGCAGTGCTAGAGAACAATACGAGCAGTACTTC.

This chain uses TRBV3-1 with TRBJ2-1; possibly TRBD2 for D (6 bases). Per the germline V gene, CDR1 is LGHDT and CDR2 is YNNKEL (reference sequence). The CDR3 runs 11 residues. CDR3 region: CEAHLAPEQFF. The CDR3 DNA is TGTGAGGCACACCTAGCGCCTGAGCAGTTCTTC.